The 20 T cell receptor beta chains listed next were all sequenced from one sample in a study of cytomegalovirus exposure and HLA in healthy donors. PCR primers comprised 60 Vbeta and 13 Jbeta primers. Some clones are missing from TCRdb's copy, which holds only in-frame ones; the method was immunoSEQ multiplex PCR. The profile shows roughly 100,000 clones, 9.5% to 15% of them singletons. What was sequenced was PBMCs. The receptors derive from a middle-aged man in good health and CMV-seropositive.

The chain combines TRBV29-1 with TRBJ2-3; TRBD2 agrees at 8 bases. The CDR3 has 19 residues. The V segment lost 0 bases and the J segment 1 base; nucleotides outside the gene matches: 15. CDR1 is SQVTM, CDR2 ANQGSEA, per germline. The CDR3 DNA is TGCAGCGTTGAAGATTCGCTAACGGGAGGGCATGACGGCACAGATACGCAGTATTTT. It is translated as CSVEDSLTGGHDGTDTQYF.

V gene TRBV7-2 combines with J gene TRBJ2-5, with D perhaps matching TRBD2 (6 bases). Trimming stripped 5 bases from V and 4 bases from J, with 14 bases between. The CDR3 totals 14 residues. CDR1 and CDR2 from the germline V gene are SGHTA and FQGNSA. CDR3: CASSRLRGGETQYF. In nucleotides, the CDR3 is TGTGCCAGCAGCAGGCTGCGGGGCGGAGAGACCCAGTACTTC.

The chain has TRBV19 and TRBJ1-2; D not resolved. Trimming stripped 3 bases from V and 2 bases from J, with 7 bases between. The CDR3 sequence is 13 residues long. From germline, CDR1 is LNHDA and CDR2 SQIVND (reference sequence). The CDR3 here is CASSIDKNYGYTF. CDR3 sequence (DNA): TGTGCCAGTAGTATCGACAAGAACTATGGCTACACCTTC.

The rearrangement uses TRBV11-3 and TRBJ1-1, with a possible D match to TRBD1 (6 bases). Trimming removed 6 bases at V and 2 bases at J, with 13 bases between. The CDR3 loop spans 14 amino acids. Germline CDR1 SGHNT, CDR2 YENEEA. The CDR3 DNA reads as TGTGCCAGCAGTGAAGGGGGATTTAACACTGAAGCTTTCTTT. This codes for CASSEGGFNTEAFF.

The chain employs TRBV29-1 and TRBJ2-5, with 9 bases matching TRBD2. The CDR3 runs to 16 residues. V lost 4 bases and J lost 3; bases outside the gene matches: 12. Germline V gene sequence: CDR1 SQVTM, CDR2 ANQGSEA. CDR3 sequence (DNA): TGCAGCGTTGTTAGCGGGAGCAGCGGGTCTAAAGAGACCCAGTACTTC. The encoded protein is CSVVSGSSGSKETQYF.

This clone has more than one count but fewer than ten. The rearrangement links TRBV19 to TRBJ1-2, with D tentatively TRBD1 (5 bases). V dropped 3 bases and J dropped 8 bases, with 16 bases sitting between them. Germline lookup yields CDR1 LNHDA and CDR2 SQIVND (reference sequence). This CDR3 is built from 14 residues. In DNA form, the CDR3 reads TGTGCCAGTAGTATTGGGGCAGGATCGATCGGCTACACCTTC. It codes for CASSIGAGSIGYTF.

This clone was seen only a few times. The V gene is TRBV6-6, the J gene TRBJ2-5; 7 bases line up with TRBD1. The CDR3 is 13 amino acids. The junction had 6 bases not matched to a gene; V was cut back by 9 bases and J by 2 bases. The germline CDR1 and CDR2 sequences are MNHNY and SVGAGI (reference sequence). CDR3 protein: CASSQGSQETQYF. For the CDR3, the DNA is TGTGCCAGTTCACAGGGGTCTCAAGAGACCCAGTACTTC.

The sample holds a few counts of this clone. V usage is TRBV14 and J usage is TRBJ2-7; 9 positions agree with TRBD1. Germline loops: CDR1 SGHDN, CDR2 FVKESK. Trimming removed 3 bases from V and 3 bases from J; junction bases left unmatched: 6. This CDR3 region has 15 residues. CDR3 residues: CASSHVPGQGYEQYF. CDR3 nucleotide sequence: TGTGCCAGCAGCCATGTACCGGGACAGGGCTACGAGCAGTACTTC.

This clone was counted a few times. The CDR3 coding sequence is TGTGCCAGTAGTCTCAGACCGGGACTCAGCTCACACTCCTACGAGCAGTACTTC. It yields the protein CASSLRPGLSSHSYEQYF. The chain combines TRBV19 with TRBJ2-7; TRBD2 is a possible D gene (6 bases). V lost 5 bases and J 0 bases, leaving 23 bases between the germline ends. In germline, CDR1 is LNHDA, CDR2 SQIVND (reference sequence). The CDR3 covers 18 residues.

The chain is built from TRBV2 and TRBJ2-5; the D gene is possibly TRBD2 (6 bases). The J call may not be correct, given that the DNA end is closer to TRBJ2-7. The CDR3 runs 14 residues. The V gene's germline CDR1 is SNHLY and CDR2 FYNNEI. CDR3 bases: TGTGCCAGCATAGCGGCTAGCGCGGTTGACGAGCAGTACTTC. It translates to CASIAASAVDEQYF.

V usage is TRBV15 and J usage is TRBJ1-4; D gene uncertain. V lost 2 bases, J lost 0 bases, and 10 bases lay in between. CDR1 is LNHNV and CDR2 is YYDKDF in the germline V gene (reference sequence). The CDR3 runs 16 residues. CDR3 residues: CATSRPGPATNEKLFF. CDR3 DNA: TGTGCCACCAGCAGACCCGGTCCGGCAACTAATGAAAAACTGTTTTTT.

This clone occurred a few times. V is TRBV28 and J is TRBJ2-5, with 8 bases matching TRBD1. This CDR3 spans 15 amino acids. Germline CDR1 MDHEN, CDR2 SYDVKM. With 4 bases clipped from V and 0 bases from J, the junction kept 4 bases outside the gene matches. The CDR3 DNA reads TGTGCCAGCAGTTCCGGGACAGGTGACCAAGAGACCCAGTACTTC. Its protein product is CASSSGTGDQETQYF.

The rearrangement uses TRBV19 and TRBJ1-2; D may be TRBD1 (6 bases). The V gene's germline CDR1 is LNHDA and CDR2 SQIVND (reference sequence). The CDR3 contains 15 residues. The ends were cut back, 3 bases at V and 4 bases at J, with 15 bases in the middle. CDR3 nucleotide sequence: TGTGCCAGTAGTATGGCCCGGACAGCCGCCTATGGCTACACCTTC. It codes for CASSMARTAAYGYTF.

Points on this clone: The junction differs from germline at one of its ends, possibly a read error. The chain couples TRBV5-4 to TRBJ2-5; 7 bases fit TRBD2. The CDR3 has 15 amino acids. The germline gives CDR1 SGHNT, CDR2 YYREEE (reference sequence). The CDR3 reads CASSSSGLPWENQYF. CDR3 in DNA: TGTGCCAGCAGCTCATCGGGACTACCCTGGGAGAACCAGTACTTC.

The V gene is TRBV6-1, the J gene TRBJ1-2, with D maybe TRBD1 (6 bases). Trimming left V 2 bases short and J 0 bases short, with 7 bases between. Germline loops: CDR1 MNHNS, CDR2 SASEGT. The CDR3 runs to 14 residues. The CDR3 nucleotides read TGTGCCAGCAGTGAATGGGACACTAACTATGGCTACACCTTC. Translated: CASSEWDTNYGYTF.

The table lists this clone with a few counts. The chain is built from TRBV4-3 and TRBJ1-4; possible D gene TRBD1, 6 bases. The germline V and J ends were trimmed by 1 base and 6 bases, with 9 bases remaining between them. This CDR3 has 14 residues. CDR1 and CDR2 from the germline V gene are LGHNA and YSLEER. The CDR3 is CASSQGQGHEKLFF. In nucleotides, the CDR3 is TGCGCCAGCAGCCAAGGTCAGGGGCATGAAAAACTGTTTTTT.

This clone has a handful of counts. This chain uses TRBV30 with TRBJ1-2, with D possibly being TRBD1 (5 bases). The CDR3 extends over 12 amino acids. V was trimmed by 7 bases and J by 4 bases, leaving 13 bases between them. CDR1 GTSNPN and CDR2 SVGIG come from the germline V gene (reference sequence). CDR3 DNA sequence: TGTGCCTTCGGGGCGGGGGGCTATGGCTACACCTTC. This translates into CAFGAGGYGYTF. The full variable domain, in which reference TRBV30 and TRBJ1-2 provide the parts outside the CDR3, is SQTIHQWPATLVQPVGSPLSLECTVEGTSNPNLYWYRQAAGRGLQLLFYSVGIGQISSEVPQNLSASRPQDRQFILSSKKLLLSDSGFYLCAFGAGGYGYTFGSGTRLTVV.

The chain couples TRBV6-5 to TRBJ2-6, with 7 nucleotides matching TRBD2. The V gene's germline CDR1 is MNHEY and CDR2 SVGAGI. Trimming took 9 bases from V and 3 from J; bases not matched to a gene: 8. This CDR3 spans 15 amino acids. The CDR3 region has the DNA TGTGCCAGTGGGAGGGGTACTGGTGGGGCCAACGTCCTGACTTTC. Translation gives CASGRGTGGANVLTF.

This clone has a handful of counts. This sequence joins TRBV19 and TRBJ2-7; the D gene is possibly TRBD2 (6 bases). Germline CDR1 reads LNHDA; CDR2 reads SQIVND (reference sequence). V was clipped by 4 bases and J by 0 bases, with 16 bases between them. The CDR3 covers 16 residues. Here the CDR3 DNA reads TGTGCCAGTAGTAGGGGGACTTTGAGCGCCTCCTACGAGCAGTACTTC. Translation: CASSRGTLSASYEQYF.

The rearrangement joins TRBV29-1 to TRBJ2-3, with a possible D match to TRBD2 (6 bases). Trimming removed 0 bases at V and 3 bases at J, with 10 bases between. The CDR3 sequence is 14 residues long. Germline V gene sequence: CDR1 SQVTM, CDR2 ANQGSEA. The CDR3 region has the DNA TGCAGCGTTGAAGAAGCGGGCCGGACAGATACGCAGTATTTT. Translating gives CSVEEAGRTDTQYF.